Shown below are 27 T cell receptor beta chains from a single sample sequenced in a study of control samples from healthy donors and cancer patients. Profiling relied on immunoSEQ multiplex PCR, and the TCRdb table lists in-frame clones only, not all of them. The sample includes under 450,000 clones, around nine tenths of them seen just once. Sequenced: PBMCs. Receptors were obtained from a man aged 40-49 years with head and neck cancer.

This clone was seen just once. V is TRBV11-2 and J is TRBJ2-5; tentatively, D is TRBD2 (6 bases). Germline values: CDR1 SGHAT, CDR2 FQNNGV. The CDR3 runs 15 residues. V lost 1 base and J 4 bases, leaving 13 bases between the germline ends. This chain's CDR3 is CASSLARGLGETQYF. The CDR3 nucleotides read TGTGCCAGCAGCTTAGCACGGGGGTTGGGAGAGACCCAGTACTTC.

This chain joins TRBV11-3 and TRBJ2-3; a weak D match, TRBD2 (5 bases). V was trimmed by 4 bases and J by 0 bases, leaving 14 bases between them. From germline, CDR1 is SGHNT and CDR2 YENEEA. CDR3 size: 16 residues. CDR3 sequence: CASSSGRTPSTDTQYF. The CDR3 nucleotides read TGTGCCAGCAGCTCTGGACGGACTCCTAGCACAGATACGCAGTATTTT.

V usage is TRBV6-5 and J usage is TRBJ2-7; D is possibly TRBD1 or TRBD2 (5 bases each). CDR3 length equals 14 residues. V lost 4 bases and J lost 8, with 18 bases in between. Germline V gene sequence: CDR1 MNHEY, CDR2 SVGAGI. Here the CDR3 reads CASSLNRGEGQQYF. In nucleotides, the CDR3 is TGTGCCAGCAGTTTAAATAGGGGAGAAGGCCAGCAGTACTTC.

The chain recombines TRBV27 with TRBJ2-7; 7 bases are shared with TRBD1. CDR1 MNHEY and CDR2 SMNVEV come from the germline V gene (reference sequence). The V gene end was trimmed by 2 bases and the J gene end by 0 bases; junction bases not matched to a gene: 10. The CDR3 covers 17 residues. CDR3: CASSLGTVGVSSYEQYF. In DNA form, the CDR3 reads TGTGCCAGCAGTTTAGGGACAGTTGGCGTTAGCTCCTACGAGCAGTACTTC.

The rearrangement links TRBV7-2 to TRBJ1-6; possibly TRBD1 for D (5 bases). This CDR3 spans 18 amino acids. V was cut by 0 bases and J by 6 bases, with 18 bases left in between. Germline lookup yields CDR1 SGHTA and CDR2 FQGNSA. CDR3 nucleotides: TGTGCCAGCAGCTTAGCTCTTGTTCCAGGGACGGGTAATTCACCCCTCCACTTT. Encoded protein: CASSLALVPGTGNSPLHF.

Only one count was recorded for this clone. The chain recombines TRBV29-1 with TRBJ1-5; a possible D gene is TRBD1 (5 bases). In germline, CDR1 is SQVTM, CDR2 ANQGSEA. The CDR3 totals 13 residues. Deletions cut 4 bases from V and 7 bases from J, with 14 bases between. The CDR3 reads CSVASGGDQPQHF. Written as DNA, the CDR3 is TGCAGCGTTGCTTCCGGGGGGGACCAGCCCCAGCATTTT.

The rearrangement joins TRBV6-5 to TRBJ2-1, with a tentative D call TRBD1 (6 bases). The CDR3 totals 14 residues. V was pared by 6 bases and J by 4 bases, with 13 bases between. Germline values: CDR1 MNHEY, CDR2 SVGAGI. The CDR3 loop reads CASSRKDRYNEQFF. Written as DNA, the CDR3 is TGTGCCAGCAGCAGGAAGGACAGATACAATGAGCAGTTCTTC.

The chain has TRBV6-5 and TRBJ1-6; TRBD1 matches at 10 bases. Trimming cost V 4 bases and J 7 bases; bases outside gene matches: 1. This CDR3 contains 14 residues. CDR1 is MNHEY, CDR2 SVGAGI, per germline. The CDR3 here is CASSLGQGNSPLHF. The CDR3, as DNA: TGTGCCAGCAGTTTGGGACAGGGGAATTCACCCCTCCACTTT.

This sequence joins TRBV28 and TRBJ1-2; maybe TRBD1 (6 bases). The CDR3 runs to 14 residues. Germline CDR1 and CDR2: MDHEN and SYDVKM. V was trimmed by 6 bases and J by 4 bases, leaving 15 bases between them. Here the CDR3 DNA reads TGTGCCAGCAGGGGGAGGGGGGAAGGCTATGGCTACACCTTC. This gives the protein CASRGRGEGYGYTF.

About this clone: The same CDR3 arises from other DNA sequences in this sample as well. CDR3 residues: CAWSPDRDNEQYF. Written as DNA, the CDR3 is TGTGCCTGGAGTCCGGACAGGGACAACGAGCAGTACTTC. This rearrangement joins TRBV30 to TRBJ2-7, with 8 positions matching TRBD1. Germline V gene sequence: CDR1 GTSNPN, CDR2 SVGIG (reference sequence). Unmatched junction bases numbered 5, after V lost 2 bases and J lost 5 bases. The CDR3 contains 13 residues.

The genes are TRBV24-1 and TRBJ1-1, with 7 bases aligning to TRBD1. J was trimmed by 0 bases and V by 4 bases; bases with no gene match: 4. The CDR3 sequence is 15 residues long. CDR1 is KGHDR, CDR2 SFDVKD, per germline. As DNA, the CDR3 is TGTGCCACCAGTGACTCGACAGGGCTGAACACTGAAGCTTTCTTT. Encoded protein: CATSDSTGLNTEAFF.

The CDR3 region is CASSQVGVDTQYF. The CDR3 nucleotides are TGCGCCAGCAGCCAAGTAGGGGTAGATACGCAGTATTTT. The chain couples TRBV4-3 to TRBJ2-3; a possible D gene is TRBD1 (5 bases). The V end was cut by 1 base, the J end by 5 bases, with 7 bases between. Per the germline V gene, CDR1 is LGHNA and CDR2 is YSLEER. The CDR3 is made up of 13 amino acids.

J is TRBJ2-7 and V is TRBV27; the D is unclear. This CDR3 is built from 14 residues. Germline CDR1 reads MNHEY; CDR2 reads SMNVEV (reference sequence). V was shortened by 8 bases and J by 0 bases, with 14 bases between the two germline ends. CDR3 in DNA: TGTGCCAGCGCTAGAGTGGGCGGCTCCTACGAGCAGTACTTC. Amino acids: CASARVGGSYEQYF.

This rearrangement joins TRBV12-5 to TRBJ1-4; D perhaps matches TRBD1 (5 bases). There are 12 residues in the CDR3. CDR1 is LGHNT, CDR2 FRNRAP, per germline. V was trimmed by 10 bases and J by 8 bases, leaving 14 bases between them. CDR3 protein: CANNPGREKLFF. In nucleotides, the CDR3 is TGTGCTAATAACCCAGGGAGGGAAAAACTGTTTTTT.

This chain connects TRBV27 to TRBJ2-3; TRBD2 agrees at 9 bases. From germline, CDR1 is MNHEY and CDR2 SMNVEV (reference sequence). The CDR3 is 14 amino acids. Trimming took 4 bases from V and 6 from J; bases not matched to a gene: 5. CDR3 region: CASSSGTSSDTQYF. CDR3 DNA: TGTGCCAGCAGTTCCGGGACTAGCTCGGATACGCAGTATTTT.

This chain uses TRBV5-1 with TRBJ2-1; perhaps TRBD2 as D (6 bases). The V end lost 2 bases, the J end lost 0 bases, and 21 bases lay between the germline ends. The CDR3 is made up of 19 amino acids. Germline CDR1 reads SGHRS; CDR2 reads YFSETQ. As DNA, the CDR3 is TGCGCCAGCAGCTTCGGAGGGGCAGGCCAAATCGGCTCCTACAATGAGCAGTTCTTC. Residues: CASSFGGAGQIGSYNEQFF.

With respect to this clone: Sequence at one end of the junction differs from germline and may be a read error. This chain joins TRBV4-2 and TRBJ2-2; D ambiguous. Germline V gene lookup returns CDR1 LGHNA and CDR2 YNFKEQ. The CDR3 loop spans 17 amino acids. CDR3 DNA: TGTGCCGGCAGCCAAGTCGGACGACCCGAACTCACCGGGGAGCTGTTTTTT. It yields the protein CAGSQVGRPELTGELFF.

The gene calls are TRBV18 and TRBJ1-5; D call uncertain. V gave up 1 base and J gave up 4 bases, with 8 bases separating them. CDR1 and CDR2 from the germline V gene are KGHSH and LQKENI. The CDR3 consists of 14 residues. The CDR3 sequence is CASSPQTDNQPQHF. DNA of the CDR3: TGTGCCAGCTCACCACAAACAGATAATCAGCCCCAGCATTTT.

The V and J genes are TRBV28 and TRBJ1-5; possible D gene TRBD1, 6 bases. CDR1 MDHEN and CDR2 SYDVKM come from the germline V gene. There are 15 residues in the CDR3. Between the trimmed V and J ends, which lost 6 bases and 3 bases, there was a span of 15 bases. The CDR3 region is CASRPQGLDNQPQHF. The CDR3 DNA is TGTGCCAGCAGACCACAGGGTCTCGACAATCAGCCCCAGCATTTT.

The chain has TRBV9 and TRBJ2-5; TRBD1 is a possible D gene (5 bases). The V end was cut by 0 bases, the J end by 5 bases, with 11 bases between. This CDR3 region has 14 residues. Per the germline V gene, CDR1 is SGDLS and CDR2 is YYNGEE. The CDR3 sequence is CASSVGLGRETQYF. The CDR3 DNA is TGTGCCAGCAGCGTAGGGCTGGGGCGGGAGACCCAGTACTTC.

The gene calls are TRBV11-2 and TRBJ2-7; weak D call: TRBD2 (5 bases). CDR1 is SGHAT, CDR2 FQNNGV, per germline. V gave up 0 bases and J gave up 3 bases, with 9 bases separating them. This CDR3 comprises 14 residues. For the CDR3, the DNA is TGTGCCAGCAGCTTAGAGGCCGGGATCTACGAGCAGTACTTC. Its translation: CASSLEAGIYEQYF.

The DNA for the CDR3 is TGTGCCACCAGTGATCCAACCACTGGTAGGAATGAGCAGTTCTTC. Its translation is CATSDPTTGRNEQFF. The chain has TRBV24-1 and TRBJ2-1, with no clear D. The CDR3 extends over 15 amino acids. Trimming stripped 3 bases from V and 7 bases from J, with 15 bases between. Germline CDR1 is KGHDR and CDR2 is SFDVKD.

The V call is TRBV7-2, the J call TRBJ2-3, with D possibly TRBD2 on 7 matching bases. This CDR3 comprises 16 residues. The germline V gene encodes CDR1 SGHTA and CDR2 FQGNSA. Trimming cost V 4 bases and J 1 base, with 15 bases left between them. In nucleotides, the CDR3 is TGTGCCAGCAGCTCACAGGGAGGGTTAGGCACAGATACGCAGTATTTT. It translates to CASSSQGGLGTDTQYF.

This rearrangement joins TRBV7-3 to TRBJ2-6; D is ambiguous. There are 17 residues in the CDR3. Germline V gives CDR1 SGHTA, CDR2 FQGTGA. V was pared by 1 base and J by 0 bases, with 10 bases between. CDR3 loop: CASSLIGRASGANVLTF. The CDR3 DNA reads as TGTGCCAGCAGCTTAATAGGACGGGCCTCTGGGGCCAACGTCCTGACTTTC.

V is TRBV9 and J is TRBJ2-3; the D gene is possibly TRBD1 (5 bases). There are 16 residues in the CDR3. The V end was cut by 2 bases, the J end by 5 bases, with 18 bases between. The V gene's germline CDR1 is SGDLS and CDR2 YYNGEE. Here the CDR3 reads CASSVTFGVGEDTQYF. In DNA, the CDR3 is TGTGCCAGCAGCGTGACGTTTGGGGTAGGGGAAGATACGCAGTATTTT.

The chain couples TRBV30 to TRBJ2-2; 8 bases fit TRBD2. Germline CDR1 GTSNPN, CDR2 SVGIG (reference sequence). The CDR3 sequence is 15 residues long. J was trimmed by 0 bases and V by 1 base; bases with no gene match: 1. The CDR3 DNA reads as TGTGCCTGGAGTGGACTAGCGACGAACACCGGGGAGCTGTTTTTT. As protein: CAWSGLATNTGELFF.

Details on this clone: Other nucleotide sequences from this sample produce the same CDR3. This sequence joins TRBV30 and TRBJ1-4; no clear D gene. Trimming removed 0 bases at V and 8 bases at J, with 4 bases between. The CDR3 runs 11 residues. Germline V gene data show CDR1 as GTSNPN and CDR2 as SVGIG (reference sequence). CDR3 region: CAWSVREKLFF. In DNA form, the CDR3 reads TGTGCCTGGAGTGTGCGGGAAAAACTGTTTTTT.